A selection of T cell receptor beta chains follows, all from one sample in a study of blood T cell repertoires in COVID-19. This table comes from immunoSEQ multiplex PCR, and its TCRdb copy is limited to in-frame clones, with some not included. The sample consists of approximately 110,000 clones, around 70% of them appearing once. Sequencing was done on a sample of peripheral blood. The receptors were sampled from a man older than 75 with COVID-19, enrolled during active disease. Both conserved end residues are part of each CDR3. Each record gives: J gene, V gene, clone size, D gene, CDR3 protein, CDR3 DNA. D genes are given only for firm matches. Part of the rows lack a size; the others show once, few, many or a class for expanded clones.

j_call: TRBJ1-5; v_call: TRBV19; clone_size: once; d_call: TRBD1; cdr3_aa: CASSLGQGLNQPQHF; cdr3_nt: TGTGCCAGTAGTCTAGGACAGGGACTCAATCAGCCCCAGCATTTT
j_call: TRBJ1-5; v_call: TRBV2; clone_size: once; d_call: .; cdr3_aa: CASNTQNSNQPQHF; cdr3_nt: TGTGCCAGCAATACCCAGAATAGCAATCAGCCCCAGCATTTT
j_call: TRBJ2-1; v_call: TRBV2; clone_size: .; d_call: .; cdr3_aa: CASRVDLGGYEQFF; cdr3_nt: TGTGCCAGCAGGGTGGATCTGGGCGGGTATGAGCAGTTCTTC
j_call: TRBJ2-7; v_call: TRBV27; clone_size: .; d_call: TRBD1; cdr3_aa: CASSFGTGSSYEQYF; cdr3_nt: TGTGCCAGCAGTTTCGGGACAGGGAGCTCCTACGAGCAGTACTTC
j_call: TRBJ2-7; v_call: TRBV7-2; clone_size: .; d_call: TRBD2; cdr3_aa: CASKLYAGGIEQYF; cdr3_nt: TGTGCCAGCAAGCTTTATGCGGGAGGAATTGAGCAGTACTTC
j_call: TRBJ1-6; v_call: TRBV6-6; clone_size: .; d_call: TRBD1; cdr3_aa: CASSKTGDSPLHF; cdr3_nt: TGTGCCAGCAGTAAGACAGGGGACTCACCCCTCCACTTT
j_call: TRBJ1-4; v_call: TRBV7-8; clone_size: .; d_call: .; cdr3_aa: CASSVRLGATNEKLFF; cdr3_nt: TGTGCCAGCAGCGTGAGGTTGGGGGCCACTAATGAAAAACTGTTTTTT
j_call: TRBJ2-2; v_call: TRBV5-1; clone_size: .; d_call: TRBD1; cdr3_aa: CASSYWITGTVRTGELFF; cdr3_nt: TGCGCCAGCAGCTATTGGATTACCGGGACAGTGCGCACCGGGGAGCTGTTTTTT
j_call: TRBJ2-3; v_call: TRBV21-1; clone_size: .; d_call: .; cdr3_aa: CASSKVMGRYRHTQYF; cdr3_nt: TGTGCCAGCAGCAAAGTTATGGGCAGGTACCGACATACGCAGTATTTT
j_call: TRBJ2-1; v_call: TRBV2; clone_size: .; d_call: .; cdr3_aa: CASSERGKGFLQRNEQFF; cdr3_nt: TGTGCCAGCAGTGAAAGAGGGAAGGGTTTCCTCCAGAGGAATGAGCAGTTCTTC
j_call: TRBJ2-7; v_call: TRBV27; clone_size: .; d_call: TRBD2; cdr3_aa: CASSLGEGPSYEQYF; cdr3_nt: TGTGCCAGCAGTCTTGGGGAGGGACCCTCCTACGAGCAGTACTTC
j_call: TRBJ1-1; v_call: TRBV5-4; clone_size: .; d_call: .; cdr3_aa: CASSLGAVKTEAFF; cdr3_nt: TGTGCCAGCAGCTTGGGAGCGGTAAAAACTGAAGCTTTCTTT
j_call: TRBJ1-4; v_call: TRBV6-5; clone_size: few; d_call: .; cdr3_aa: CASSSGGNANEKLFF; cdr3_nt: TGTGCCAGCAGTTCCGGGGGTAATGCTAATGAAAAACTGTTTTTT
j_call: TRBJ2-7; v_call: TRBV18; clone_size: .; d_call: TRBD2; cdr3_aa: CASSPSGLAGVATYEQYF; cdr3_nt: TGTGCCAGCTCACCATCGGGACTAGCGGGAGTGGCAACCTACGAGCAGTACTTC
j_call: TRBJ2-7; v_call: TRBV10-1; clone_size: few; d_call: TRBD1; cdr3_aa: CASSPGQGTHEQYF; cdr3_nt: TGCGCCAGCAGTCCGGGACAGGGTACCCACGAGCAGTACTTC
j_call: TRBJ2-3; v_call: TRBV29-1; clone_size: .; d_call: TRBD2; cdr3_aa: CSVEGREWDTQYF; cdr3_nt: TGCAGCGTTGAGGGGCGGGAGTGGGATACGCAGTATTTT
j_call: TRBJ1-1; v_call: TRBV5-1; clone_size: .; d_call: .; cdr3_aa: CASSSGGGSGNTEAFF; cdr3_nt: TGCGCCAGCAGCTCCGGTGGGGGCAGCGGGAACACTGAAGCTTTCTTT
j_call: TRBJ2-2; v_call: TRBV19; clone_size: .; d_call: .; cdr3_aa: CASRTTRARGTGELFF; cdr3_nt: TGTGCCAGTAGAACAACCCGGGCCCGAGGGACCGGGGAGCTGTTTTTT
j_call: TRBJ1-1; v_call: TRBV5-1; clone_size: .; d_call: TRBD1; cdr3_aa: CASSLATGTTEAFF; cdr3_nt: TGCGCCAGCAGCTTGGCGACAGGGACGACTGAAGCTTTCTTT
j_call: TRBJ2-2; v_call: TRBV15; clone_size: .; d_call: .; cdr3_aa: CATSRQGGTGELFF; cdr3_nt: TGTGCCACCAGCAGACAGGGGGGCACCGGGGAGCTGTTTTTT
j_call: TRBJ2-1; v_call: TRBV25-1; clone_size: .; d_call: .; cdr3_aa: CASSLLAWNEQFF; cdr3_nt: TGTGCCAGCAGCCTGCTAGCTTGGAATGAGCAGTTCTTC
j_call: TRBJ1-2; v_call: TRBV19; clone_size: .; d_call: .; cdr3_aa: CASSNRERAGYTF; cdr3_nt: TGTGCCAGTAGTAACAGGGAGAGGGCTGGCTACACCTTC
j_call: TRBJ2-7; v_call: TRBV11-2; clone_size: few; d_call: .; cdr3_aa: CASSSYSALEQYF; cdr3_nt: TGTGCCAGCAGCTCGTACAGTGCGCTCGAGCAGTACTTC
j_call: TRBJ1-6; v_call: TRBV7-2; clone_size: .; d_call: TRBD1; cdr3_aa: CASSLVGTGSSPLHF; cdr3_nt: TGTGCCAGCAGCTTAGTAGGGACAGGGTCCTCACCCCTCCACTTT
j_call: TRBJ2-7; v_call: TRBV25-1; clone_size: many; d_call: .; cdr3_aa: CASSVTPYEQYF; cdr3_nt: TGTGCCAGCAGTGTAACTCCCTACGAGCAGTACTTC